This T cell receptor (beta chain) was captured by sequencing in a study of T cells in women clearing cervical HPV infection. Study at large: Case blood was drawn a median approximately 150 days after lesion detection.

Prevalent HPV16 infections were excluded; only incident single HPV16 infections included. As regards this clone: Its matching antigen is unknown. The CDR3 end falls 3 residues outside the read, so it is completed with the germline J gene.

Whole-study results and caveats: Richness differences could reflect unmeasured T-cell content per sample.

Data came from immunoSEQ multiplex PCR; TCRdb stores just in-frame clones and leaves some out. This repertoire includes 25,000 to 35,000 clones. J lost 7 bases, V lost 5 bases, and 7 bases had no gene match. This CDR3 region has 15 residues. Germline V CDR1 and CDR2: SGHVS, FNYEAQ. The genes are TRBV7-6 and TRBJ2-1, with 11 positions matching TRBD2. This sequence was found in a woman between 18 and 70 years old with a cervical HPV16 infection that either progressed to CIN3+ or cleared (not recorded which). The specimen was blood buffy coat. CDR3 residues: CASSLQTSGINEQFF. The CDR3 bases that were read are TGTGCCAGCAGCCTACAGACTAGCGGGATTAATGAG.